A single sample is the source of the 6 T cell receptor beta chains below, sequenced in a study of blood T cell repertoires in COVID-19. TCRdb's copy holds only in-frame clones and misses some; the assay was immunoSEQ multiplex PCR. This sample has roughly 380,000 clones, with around nine tenths found just once. Sequencing was performed on peripheral blood. The receptors shown here come from a woman aged 60-75 years with COVID-19, enrolled during active disease.

The gene calls are TRBV18 and TRBJ1-1; 9 bases are a match to TRBD1. The ends lost 6 bases at V and 5 bases at J; junction bases unmatched: 7. The CDR3 has 14 amino acids. CDR1 and CDR2 (germline): KGHSH, LQKENI. The CDR3 protein is CASSPGQGRTEAFF. CDR3 DNA: TGTGCCAGCTCTCCGGGACAGGGAAGAACTGAAGCTTTCTTT.

CDR3 region: CASRGGGYGYTF. DNA for the CDR3: TGTGCCAGCAGGGGAGGGGGCTATGGCTACACCTTC. This chain joins TRBV27 and TRBJ1-2; D possibly corresponds to TRBD1 (6 bases). V lost 6 bases and J 4 bases, leaving 9 bases between the germline ends. Germline V gives CDR1 MNHEY, CDR2 SMNVEV (reference sequence). The length of the CDR3 is 12 residues.

The J gene is TRBJ1-1, the V gene TRBV7-8, with 8 bases matching TRBD1. In germline, CDR1 is SGHVS, CDR2 FQNEAQ. This CDR3 has 14 amino acids. Germline trimming cut 4 bases from V and 4 bases from J; bases unmatched to any gene: 5. The CDR3 protein is CASSSTTGVTEAFF. CDR3 DNA sequence: TGTGCCAGCAGCTCAACGACAGGGGTCACTGAAGCTTTCTTT.

The chain carries TRBV18 and TRBJ2-3; 7 bases are a match to TRBD1. Germline CDR1 is KGHSH and CDR2 is LQKENI. V lost 1 base, J lost 0 bases, and 10 bases stayed unmatched. The CDR3 has 18 amino acids. The CDR3 loop reads CASSPLPQGTASTDTQYF. The CDR3 nucleotides read TGTGCCAGCTCACCACTTCCACAGGGGACCGCTAGCACAGATACGCAGTATTTT.

This sequence joins TRBV3-1 (or the pseudogene TRBV3-2) and TRBJ1-4, with 7 bases identical to TRBD1. The germline V gene has CDR1 LGHDT and CDR2 YNNKEL (reference sequence). With 3 bases clipped from V and 11 bases from J, the junction kept 12 bases outside the gene matches. The CDR3 runs 15 residues. CDR3 protein: CASSQAYRGGGKLFF. In DNA, the CDR3 is TGTGCCAGCAGCCAGGCCTACAGGGGCGGTGGGAAACTGTTTTTT.

This chain links TRBV3-1 (or the pseudogene TRBV3-2) with TRBJ1-6, with 8 bases lining up with TRBD1. This CDR3 comprises 16 residues. The J segment lost 3 bases and the V segment lost 4 bases, leaving 5 bases of the junction unmatched. Per germline, CDR1 LGHDT and CDR2 YNNKEL (reference sequence). The CDR3 region is CASSLLGQGYNSPLHF. CDR3 sequence (DNA): TGTGCCAGCAGCCTCCTCGGACAGGGCTATAATTCACCCCTCCACTTT.